This is a list of T cell receptor beta chains from one sample in a study of human T cells and chemical hapten exposure. From the RACE reads, TCRdb called clonotypes with MiXCR, one entry per CDR3 protein. The sample consists of around 74,000 distinct CDR3 sequences, around 30% of them appearing once. The source material was whole blood, sampled in connection with sensitization to the hapten diphenylcyclopropenone (DPC). Receptors originate from a man aged 35-49 years with alopecia areata. Some clones in this sample may be carry-over from other donors' samples. Both conserved end residues are part of each CDR3. D genes are given only for firm matches. Rows give clone size only sometimes, using once, few, many, or a class for an expanded clone.

d_gene	v_gene	abundance	j_gene	CDR3aa	CDR3nt
-	TRBV29-1	few	TRBJ1-5	CSVRVGNQPQHF	TGCAGCGTCCGTGTAGGCAATCAGCCCCAGCATTTT
TRBD2	TRBV6-1	-	TRBJ2-1	CASTEDSGGHNEQFF	TGTGCCAGCACCGAGGACAGCGGGGGCCACAATGAGCAGTTCTTC
-	TRBV7-2	-	TRBJ1-4	CASSLSGTWGEKLFF	TGTGCCAGCAGCTTAAGTGGTACATGGGGTGAAAAACTGTTTTTT
-	TRBV27	few	TRBJ1-6	CASSFQGLPLHF	TGTGCCAGCAGTTTCCAGGGACTACCCCTCCACTTT
-	TRBV2	few	TRBJ1-1	CASRAGLGNTEAFF	TGTGCCAGCAGAGCGGGACTGGGGAACACTGAAGCTTTCTTT
-	TRBV12-3/TRBV12-4	-	TRBJ1-5	CASSDDSYSNQPQHF	TGTGCCAGCAGCGACGACAGTTATAGCAATCAGCCCCAGCATTTT
TRBD1	TRBV29-1	-	TRBJ2-7	CSVEGTGGNYEQYF	TGCAGCGTTGAAGGGACAGGGGGAAACTACGAGCAGTACTTC
-	TRBV4-1	few	TRBJ1-4	CASSHLTVNEKLFF	TGCGCCAGCAGCCACCTGACAGTAAATGAAAAACTGTTTTTT
-	TRBV28	-	TRBJ1-1	CASWRDTEAFF	TGTGCCAGCTGGAGGGACACTGAAGCTTTCTTT
-	TRBV25-1	-	TRBJ1-4	CASSVTGELFF	TGTGCCAGCAGTGTGACGGGGGAACTGTTTTTT
TRBD2	TRBV28	few	TRBJ2-3	CASSLYSTSGRAYTQYF	TGTGCCAGCAGTTTATACTCGACTAGCGGGAGGGCTTATACGCAGTATTTT
-	TRBV19	-	TRBJ2-7	CASSPGRGPLEQYF	TGTGCCAGTAGCCCGGGACGGGGCCCCCTCGAGCAGTACTTC
-	TRBV4-3	few	TRBJ2-3	CASSQDQGTSTDTQYF	TGCGCCAGCAGCCAAGATCAGGGCACTAGCACAGATACGCAGTATTTT
-	TRBV6-2/TRBV6-3	many	TRBJ2-6	CASSYSSGANVLTF	TGTGCCAGCAGTTACAGCTCTGGGGCCAACGTCCTGACTTTC
-	TRBV3-1	few	TRBJ1-5	CASSQDPQENQPQHF	TGTGCCAGCAGCCAAGATCCCCAGGAGAATCAGCCCCAGCATTTT
TRBD2	TRBV27	-	TRBJ2-1	CASRTSSGSLIEQFF	TGTGCCAGCAGGACCTCTAGCGGGAGTTTAATTGAGCAGTTCTTC
TRBD1	TRBV28	-	TRBJ1-2	CASSWGTGSGYGYTF	TGTGCCAGCAGTTGGGGGACAGGGTCGGGCTATGGCTACACCTTC
-	TRBV20-1	-	TRBJ1-6	CSARDQGEFYNSPLHF	TGCAGTGCTAGAGATCAGGGAGAATTCTATAATTCACCCCTCCACTTT